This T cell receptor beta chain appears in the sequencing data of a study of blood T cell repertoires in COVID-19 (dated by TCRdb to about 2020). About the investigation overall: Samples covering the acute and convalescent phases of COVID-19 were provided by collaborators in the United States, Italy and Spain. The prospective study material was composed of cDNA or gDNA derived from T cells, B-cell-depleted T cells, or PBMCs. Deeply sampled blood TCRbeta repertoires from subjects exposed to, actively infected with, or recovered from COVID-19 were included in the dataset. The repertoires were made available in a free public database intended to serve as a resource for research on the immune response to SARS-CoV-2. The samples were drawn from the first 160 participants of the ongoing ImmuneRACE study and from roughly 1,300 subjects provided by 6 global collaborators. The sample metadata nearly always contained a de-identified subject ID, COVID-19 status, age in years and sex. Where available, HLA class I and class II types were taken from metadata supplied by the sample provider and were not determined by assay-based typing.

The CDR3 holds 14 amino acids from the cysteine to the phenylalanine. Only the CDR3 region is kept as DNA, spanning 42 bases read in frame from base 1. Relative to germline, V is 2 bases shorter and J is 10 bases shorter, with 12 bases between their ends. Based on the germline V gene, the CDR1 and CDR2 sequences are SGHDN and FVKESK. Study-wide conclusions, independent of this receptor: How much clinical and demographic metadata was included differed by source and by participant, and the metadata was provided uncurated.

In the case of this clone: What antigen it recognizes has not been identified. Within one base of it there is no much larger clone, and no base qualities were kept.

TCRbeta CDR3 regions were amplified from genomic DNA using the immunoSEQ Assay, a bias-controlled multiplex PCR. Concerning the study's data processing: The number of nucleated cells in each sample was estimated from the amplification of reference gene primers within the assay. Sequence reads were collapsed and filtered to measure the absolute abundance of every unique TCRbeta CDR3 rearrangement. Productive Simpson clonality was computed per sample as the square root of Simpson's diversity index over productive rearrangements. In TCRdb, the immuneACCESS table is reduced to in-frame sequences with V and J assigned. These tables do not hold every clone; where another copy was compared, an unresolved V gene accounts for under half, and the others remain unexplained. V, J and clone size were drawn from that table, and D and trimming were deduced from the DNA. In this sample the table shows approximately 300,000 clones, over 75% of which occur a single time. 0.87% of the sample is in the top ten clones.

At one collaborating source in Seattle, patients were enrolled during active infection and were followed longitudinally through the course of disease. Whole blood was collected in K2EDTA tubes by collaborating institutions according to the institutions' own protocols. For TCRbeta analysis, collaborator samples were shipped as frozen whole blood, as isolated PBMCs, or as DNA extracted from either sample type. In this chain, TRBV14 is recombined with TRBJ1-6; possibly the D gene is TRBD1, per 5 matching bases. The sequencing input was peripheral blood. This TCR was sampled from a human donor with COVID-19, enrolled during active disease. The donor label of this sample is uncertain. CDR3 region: CASSQLGGGSPLHF. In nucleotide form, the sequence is TGTGCCAGCAGCCAACTGGGGGGTGGATCACCCCTCCACTTT.